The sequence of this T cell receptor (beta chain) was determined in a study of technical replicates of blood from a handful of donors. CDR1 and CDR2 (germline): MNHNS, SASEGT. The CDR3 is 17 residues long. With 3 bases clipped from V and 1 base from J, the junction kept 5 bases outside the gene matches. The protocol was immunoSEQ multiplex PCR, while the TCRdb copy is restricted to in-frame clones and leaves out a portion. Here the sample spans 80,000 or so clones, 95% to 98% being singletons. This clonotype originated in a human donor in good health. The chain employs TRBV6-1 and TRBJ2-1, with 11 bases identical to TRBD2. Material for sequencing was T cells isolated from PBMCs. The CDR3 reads CASSERGLAASYNEQFF. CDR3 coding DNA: TGTGCCAGCAGTGAGAGGGGACTAGCGGCTTCCTACAATGAGCAGTTCTTC.